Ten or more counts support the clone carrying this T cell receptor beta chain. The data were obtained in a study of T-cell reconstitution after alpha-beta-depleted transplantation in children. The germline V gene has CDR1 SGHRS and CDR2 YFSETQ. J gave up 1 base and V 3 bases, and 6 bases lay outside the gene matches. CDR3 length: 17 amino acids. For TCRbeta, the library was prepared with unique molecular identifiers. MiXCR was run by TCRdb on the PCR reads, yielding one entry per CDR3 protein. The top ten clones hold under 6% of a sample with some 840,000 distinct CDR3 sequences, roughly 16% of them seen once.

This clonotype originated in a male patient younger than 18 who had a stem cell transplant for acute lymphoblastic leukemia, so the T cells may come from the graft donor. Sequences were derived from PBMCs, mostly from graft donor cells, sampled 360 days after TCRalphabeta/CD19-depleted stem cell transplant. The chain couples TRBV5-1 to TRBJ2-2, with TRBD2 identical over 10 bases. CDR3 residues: CASSYQLAGRNTGELFF. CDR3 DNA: TGCGCCAGCAGCTACCAACTAGCGGGGAGGAACACCGGGGAGCTGTTTTTT.